This entry features one T cell receptor (beta chain) sequence. Its specificity is not known. This sample is part of a study of T cell repertoires in cytomegalovirus infection. The wider study: Both CMV infection and a matching HLA type were indicated by public TCR beta signatures.

TCRdb ran MiXCR on the reads and lists one entry per CDR3 protein. The table records about 310,000 distinct CDR3 sequences, roughly 25% of them present only once. CDR3 length: 16 amino acids. Per germline, CDR1 SGHAT and CDR2 FQNNGV. V lost 4 bases and J lost 3; bases outside the gene matches: 11. Points from the study as a whole: CMV-specific TCR beta clonotypes restricted by HLA-C were the ones dominating the ex vivo response.

The sequenced sample was cultured PBMCs, obtained from culture after CMV antigen stimulation. This sequence originates from a human donor in good health (CMV status not recorded). Some clones in this sample may be carry-over from other donors' samples. The genes are TRBV11-2 and TRBJ1-1; 7 bases line up with TRBD1. The CDR3 protein is CASSSSAQGPDTEAFF. The CDR3 DNA is TGTGCCAGCAGCTCCTCAGCACAGGGGCCCGACACTGAAGCTTTCTTT.